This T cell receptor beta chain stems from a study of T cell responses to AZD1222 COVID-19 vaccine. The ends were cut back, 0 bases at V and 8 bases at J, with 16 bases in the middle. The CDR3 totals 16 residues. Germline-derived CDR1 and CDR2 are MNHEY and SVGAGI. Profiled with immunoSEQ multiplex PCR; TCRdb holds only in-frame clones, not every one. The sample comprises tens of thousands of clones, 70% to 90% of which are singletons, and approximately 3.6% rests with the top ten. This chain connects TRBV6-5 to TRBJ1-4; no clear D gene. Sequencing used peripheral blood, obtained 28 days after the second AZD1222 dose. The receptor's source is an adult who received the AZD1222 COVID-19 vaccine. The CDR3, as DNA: TGTGCCAGCAGTTACTCGCGGGATTCTGTGTCCGAAAAACTGTTTTTT. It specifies CASSYSRDSVSEKLFF.